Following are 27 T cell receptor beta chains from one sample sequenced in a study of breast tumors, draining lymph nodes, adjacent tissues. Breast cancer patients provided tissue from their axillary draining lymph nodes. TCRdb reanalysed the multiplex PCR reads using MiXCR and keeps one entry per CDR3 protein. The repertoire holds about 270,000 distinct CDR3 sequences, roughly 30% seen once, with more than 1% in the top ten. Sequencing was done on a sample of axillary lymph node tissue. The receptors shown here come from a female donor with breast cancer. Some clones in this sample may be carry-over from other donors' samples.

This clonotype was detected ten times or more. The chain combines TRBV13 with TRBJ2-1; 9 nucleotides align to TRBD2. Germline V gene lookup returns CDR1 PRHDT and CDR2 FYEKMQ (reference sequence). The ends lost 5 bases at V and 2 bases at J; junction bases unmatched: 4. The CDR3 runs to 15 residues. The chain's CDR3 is CASSSGGSPYNEQFF. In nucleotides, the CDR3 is TGTGCCAGCAGCAGCGGGGGGTCCCCCTACAATGAGCAGTTCTTC. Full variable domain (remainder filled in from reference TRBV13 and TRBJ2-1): AAGVIQSPRHLIKEKRETATLKCYPIPRHDTVYWYQQGPGQDPQFLISFYEKMQSDKGSIPDRFSAQQFSDYHSELNMSSLELGDSALYFCASSSGGSPYNEQFFGPGTRLTVL.

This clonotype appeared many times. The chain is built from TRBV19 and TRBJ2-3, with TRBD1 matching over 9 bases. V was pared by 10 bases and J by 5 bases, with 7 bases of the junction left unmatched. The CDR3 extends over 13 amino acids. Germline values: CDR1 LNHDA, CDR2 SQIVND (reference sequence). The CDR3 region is CATGTGLVDTQYF. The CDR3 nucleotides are TGTGCCACCGGGACAGGGTTGGTAGATACGCAGTATTTT. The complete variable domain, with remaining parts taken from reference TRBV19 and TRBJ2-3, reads DGGITQSPKYLFRKEGQNVTLSCEQNLNHDAMYWYRQDPGQGLRLIYYSQIVNDFQKGDIAEGYSVSREKKESFPLTVTSAQKNPTAFYLCATGTGLVDTQYFGPGTRLTVL.

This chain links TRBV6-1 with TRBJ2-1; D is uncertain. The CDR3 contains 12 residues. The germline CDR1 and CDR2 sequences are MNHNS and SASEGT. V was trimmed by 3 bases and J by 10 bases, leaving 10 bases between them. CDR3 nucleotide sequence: TGTGCCAGCAGTGACAGAGCCTACGAGCAGTTCTTC. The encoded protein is CASSDRAYEQFF.

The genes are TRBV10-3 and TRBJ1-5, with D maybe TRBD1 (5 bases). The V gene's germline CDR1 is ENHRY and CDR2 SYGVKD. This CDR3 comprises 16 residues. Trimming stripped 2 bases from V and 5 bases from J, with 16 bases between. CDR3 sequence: CAISEATVRVDQPQHF. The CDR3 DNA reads TGTGCCATCAGTGAGGCTACGGTCAGGGTCGATCAGCCCCAGCATTTT.

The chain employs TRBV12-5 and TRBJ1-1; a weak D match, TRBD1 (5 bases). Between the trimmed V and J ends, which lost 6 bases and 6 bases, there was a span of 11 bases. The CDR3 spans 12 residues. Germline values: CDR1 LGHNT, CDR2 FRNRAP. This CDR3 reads CASGNGGAEAFF. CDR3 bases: TGTGCTAGTGGCAACGGGGGGGCTGAAGCTTTCTTT.

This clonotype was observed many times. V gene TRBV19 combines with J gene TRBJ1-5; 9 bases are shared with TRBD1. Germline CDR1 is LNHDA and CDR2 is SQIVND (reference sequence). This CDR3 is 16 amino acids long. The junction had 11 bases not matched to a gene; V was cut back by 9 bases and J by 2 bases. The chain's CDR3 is CASDLRTGGRNQPQHF. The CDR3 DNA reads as TGTGCCAGCGACCTCCGAACAGGGGGCCGCAATCAGCCCCAGCATTTT.

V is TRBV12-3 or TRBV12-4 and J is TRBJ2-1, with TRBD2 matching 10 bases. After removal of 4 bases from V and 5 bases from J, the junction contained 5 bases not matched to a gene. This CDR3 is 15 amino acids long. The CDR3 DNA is TGTGCCAGCAGTTACAGCCTAGCGGGAGACAATGAGCAGTTCTTC. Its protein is CASSYSLAGDNEQFF.

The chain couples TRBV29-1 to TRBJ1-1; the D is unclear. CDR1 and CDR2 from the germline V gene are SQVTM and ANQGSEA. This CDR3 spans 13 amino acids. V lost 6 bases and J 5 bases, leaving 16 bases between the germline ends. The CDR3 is CSVKSGMETEAFF. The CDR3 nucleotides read TGCAGCGTAAAATCTGGGATGGAGACTGAAGCTTTCTTT. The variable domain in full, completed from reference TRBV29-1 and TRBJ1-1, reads SAVISQKPSRDICQRGTSLTIQCQVDSQVTMMFWYRQQPGQSLTLIATANQGSEATYESGFVIDKFPISRPNLTFSTLTVSNMSPEDSSIYLCSVKSGMETEAFFGQGTRLTVV.

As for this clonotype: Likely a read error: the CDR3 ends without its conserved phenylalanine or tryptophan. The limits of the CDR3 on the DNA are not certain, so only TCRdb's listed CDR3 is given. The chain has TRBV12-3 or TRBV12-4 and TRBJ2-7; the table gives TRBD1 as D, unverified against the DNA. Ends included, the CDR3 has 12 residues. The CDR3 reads CASDRGAATSST.

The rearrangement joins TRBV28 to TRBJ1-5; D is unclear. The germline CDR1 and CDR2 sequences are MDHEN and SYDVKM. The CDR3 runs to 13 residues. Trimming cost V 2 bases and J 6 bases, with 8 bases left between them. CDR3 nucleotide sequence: TGTGCCAGCAGTTTAATGGGTGGTCAGCCCCAGCATTTT. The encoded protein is CASSLMGGQPQHF.

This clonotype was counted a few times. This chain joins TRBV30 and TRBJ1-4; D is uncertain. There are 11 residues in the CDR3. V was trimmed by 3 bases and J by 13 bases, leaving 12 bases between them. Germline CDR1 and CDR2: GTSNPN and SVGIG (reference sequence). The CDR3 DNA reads TGTGCCTGGAGGTCTCCTGACGGACTGTTTTTT. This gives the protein CAWRSPDGLFF.

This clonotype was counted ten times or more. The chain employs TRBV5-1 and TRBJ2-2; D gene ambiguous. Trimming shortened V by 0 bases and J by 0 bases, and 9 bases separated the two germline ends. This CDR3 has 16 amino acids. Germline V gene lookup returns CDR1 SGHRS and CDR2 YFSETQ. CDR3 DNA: TGCGCCAGCAGCTTGGTCCGAGACGCGAACACCGGGGAGCTGTTTTTT. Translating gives CASSLVRDANTGELFF.

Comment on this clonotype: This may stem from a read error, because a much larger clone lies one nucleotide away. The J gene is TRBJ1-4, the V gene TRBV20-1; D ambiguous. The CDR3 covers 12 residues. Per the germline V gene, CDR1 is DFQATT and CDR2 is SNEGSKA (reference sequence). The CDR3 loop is CSARATNEKPFF. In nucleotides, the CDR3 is TGCAGTGCTAGAGCAACTAATGAAAAACCGTTTTTT.

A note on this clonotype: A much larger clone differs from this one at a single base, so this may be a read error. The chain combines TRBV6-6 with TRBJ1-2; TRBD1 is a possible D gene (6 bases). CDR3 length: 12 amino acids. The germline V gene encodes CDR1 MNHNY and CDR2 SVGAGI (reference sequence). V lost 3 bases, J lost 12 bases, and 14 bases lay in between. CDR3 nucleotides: TGTGCCAGCAGTTATTCGGGCGGGGGCCACACCTTC. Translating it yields CASSYSGGGHTF.

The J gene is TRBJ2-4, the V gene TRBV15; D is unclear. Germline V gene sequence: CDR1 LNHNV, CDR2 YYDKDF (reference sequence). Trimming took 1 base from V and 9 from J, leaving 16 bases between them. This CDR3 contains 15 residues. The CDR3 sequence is CATSRVVTTAGIQYF. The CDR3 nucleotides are TGTGCCACCAGCAGAGTTGTGACAACGGCTGGCATTCAGTACTTC.

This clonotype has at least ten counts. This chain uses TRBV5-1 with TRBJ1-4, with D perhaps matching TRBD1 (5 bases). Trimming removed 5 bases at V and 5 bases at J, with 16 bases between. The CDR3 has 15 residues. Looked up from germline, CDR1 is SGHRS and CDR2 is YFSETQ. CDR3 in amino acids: CASRLTGTGNEKLFF. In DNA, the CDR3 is TGCGCCAGCAGGTTAACCGGGACGGGAAATGAAAAACTGTTTTTT.

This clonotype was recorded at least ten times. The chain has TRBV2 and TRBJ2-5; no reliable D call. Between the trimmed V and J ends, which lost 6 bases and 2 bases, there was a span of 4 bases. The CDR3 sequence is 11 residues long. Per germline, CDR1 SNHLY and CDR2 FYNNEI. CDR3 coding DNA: TGTGCCAGCAGGCAACAAGAGACCCAGTACTTC. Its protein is CASRQQETQYF.

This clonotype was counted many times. The CDR3 DNA reads TGTGCCAGCAGCCGGGCAGGGTTAAAACTGTTTTTT. This translates into CASSRAGLKLFF. This chain links TRBV12-3 or TRBV12-4 with TRBJ1-4, with a possible D match to TRBD1 (5 bases). The CDR3 has 12 residues. V was shortened by 6 bases and J by 10 bases, with 12 bases between the two germline ends.

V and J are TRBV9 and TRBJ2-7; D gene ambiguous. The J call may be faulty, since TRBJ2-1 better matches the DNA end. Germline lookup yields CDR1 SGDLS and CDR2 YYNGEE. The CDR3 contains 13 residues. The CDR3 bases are TGTGCCAGCAGCGTAGCCCCGAACATCGAGCAGTTCTTC. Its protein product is CASSVAPNIEQFF.

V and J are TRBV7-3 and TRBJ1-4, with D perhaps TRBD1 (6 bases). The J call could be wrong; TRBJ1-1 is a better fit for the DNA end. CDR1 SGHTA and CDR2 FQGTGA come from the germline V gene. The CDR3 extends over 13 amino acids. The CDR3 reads CASGSGAIAEAFF. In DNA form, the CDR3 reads TGTGCCAGCGGCTCGGGGGCCATCGCTGAAGCTTTCTTT.

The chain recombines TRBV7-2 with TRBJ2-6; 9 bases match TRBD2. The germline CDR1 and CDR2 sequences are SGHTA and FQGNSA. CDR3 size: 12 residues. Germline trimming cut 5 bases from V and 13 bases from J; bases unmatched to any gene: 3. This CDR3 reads CASSPGLAVLTF. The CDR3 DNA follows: TGTGCCAGCAGCCCAGGACTAGCGGTCCTGACTTTC. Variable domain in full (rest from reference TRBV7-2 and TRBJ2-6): GAGVSQSPSNKVTEKGKDVELRCDPISGHTALYWYRQSLGQGLEFLIYFQGNSAPDKSGLPSDRFSAERTGGSVSTLTIQRTQQEDSAVYLCASSPGLAVLTFGAGSRLTVL.

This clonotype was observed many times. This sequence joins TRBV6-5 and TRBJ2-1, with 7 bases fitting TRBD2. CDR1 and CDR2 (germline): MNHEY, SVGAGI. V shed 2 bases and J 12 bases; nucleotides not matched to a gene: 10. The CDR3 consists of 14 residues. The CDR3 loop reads CASSYRGVDWGQFF. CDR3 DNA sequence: TGTGCCAGCAGTTACCGGGGGGTAGACTGGGGGCAGTTCTTC.

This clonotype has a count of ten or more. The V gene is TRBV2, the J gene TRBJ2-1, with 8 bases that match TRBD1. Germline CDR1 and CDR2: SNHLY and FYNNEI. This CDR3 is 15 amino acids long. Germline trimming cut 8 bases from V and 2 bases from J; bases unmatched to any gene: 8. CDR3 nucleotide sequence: TGTGCCAGCGCCGCGACAGGGGCCCCCTACAATGAGCAGTTCTTC. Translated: CASAATGAPYNEQFF. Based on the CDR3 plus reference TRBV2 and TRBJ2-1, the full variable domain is EPEVTQTPSHQVTQMGQEVILRCVPISNHLYFYWYRQILGQKVEFLVSFYNNEISEKSEIFDDQFSVERPDGSNFTLKIRSTKLEDSAMYFCASAATGAPYNEQFFGPGTRLTVL.

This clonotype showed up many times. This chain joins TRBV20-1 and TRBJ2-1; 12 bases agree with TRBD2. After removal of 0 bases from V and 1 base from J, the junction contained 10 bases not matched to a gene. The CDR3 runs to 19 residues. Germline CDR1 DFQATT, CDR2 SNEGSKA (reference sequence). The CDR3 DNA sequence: TGCAGTGCTAGAGATCCCTCTAGCGGGAGGGCCTCGTCCTACAATGAGCAGTTCTTC. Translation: CSARDPSSGRASSYNEQFF.

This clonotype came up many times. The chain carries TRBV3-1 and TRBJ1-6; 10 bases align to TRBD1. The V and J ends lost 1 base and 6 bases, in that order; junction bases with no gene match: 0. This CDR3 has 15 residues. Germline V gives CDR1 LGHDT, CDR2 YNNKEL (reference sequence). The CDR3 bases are TGTGCCAGCAGCCAAGGGACAGGGGGTAATTCACCCCTCCACTTT. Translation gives CASSQGTGGNSPLHF.

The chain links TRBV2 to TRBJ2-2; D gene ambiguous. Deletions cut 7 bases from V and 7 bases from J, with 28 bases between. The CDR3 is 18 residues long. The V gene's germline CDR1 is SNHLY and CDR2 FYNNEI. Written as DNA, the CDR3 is TGTGCCAGCACTTCAGGACGGGCGAGCTCCCTTGGCATCGGGGAGCTGTTTTTT. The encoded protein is CASTSGRASSLGIGELFF.

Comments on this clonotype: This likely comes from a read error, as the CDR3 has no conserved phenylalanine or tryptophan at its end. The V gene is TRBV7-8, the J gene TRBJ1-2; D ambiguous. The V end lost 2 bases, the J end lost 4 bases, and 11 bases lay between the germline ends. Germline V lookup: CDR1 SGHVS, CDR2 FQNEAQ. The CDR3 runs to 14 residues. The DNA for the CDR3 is TGTGCCAGCAGCTTAACCGGGCTGACCTATGGCTACACCCTC. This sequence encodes CASSLTGLTYGYTL.